This T cell receptor beta chain was documented in a study of cytomegalovirus exposure and HLA in healthy donors. Study details: Earlier results showed approximately 110 million unique TCR beta sequences derived from roughly 180 million T cells.

V was pared by 3 bases and J by 6 bases, with 7 bases of the junction left unmatched. The germline gives CDR1 SGHVS, CDR2 FQNEAQ. The CDR3 consists of 15 residues. At sampling all donors were nominally healthy, likely with unrecorded immune exposures. Concerning this clone: Its antigen is still unknown.

The study, taken as a whole, reports: A further, later analysis showed that HLA-associated TCR beta chains (compared with equally common others) were more clonally expanded. Accounts indicate the classifier identified cytomegalovirus status with strong specificity and sensitivity.

Use of 60 Vbeta and 13 Jbeta primers characterized the PCR. TCRdb's table, derived via immunoSEQ multiplex PCR, lists solely in-frame clones and lacks some. Of fewer than 130,000 clones in the sample, roughly 86% were seen once. The TCR originated in a man in his forties or fifties in good health and CMV-seronegative. This chain connects TRBV7-8 to TRBJ2-7, with 11 bases identical to TRBD2. The source material was PBMCs. DNA for the CDR3: TGTGCCAGCAGCTTTCCTAGCGGGGGGAGAGGCGAGCAGTACTTC. Translated, it gives CASSFPSGGRGEQYF.